Presented here are 20 T cell receptor beta chains from one specimen sequenced in a study of CD8 T cells in Susac syndrome. After extraction with the RNeasy kit, about 0.5 to 1 ug of the RNA was reverse transcribed using random hexamers. TCRdb redid the calling of the immunoSEQ multiplex PCR reads with MiXCR, one entry per CDR3 protein. Here the sample spans around 130,000 distinct CDR3 sequences, 85% to 95% being singletons. Source material: CD4+ T cells from PBMCs. All receptors come from a human donor with multiple sclerosis.

This chain connects TRBV7-9 to TRBJ1-2; D gene uncertain. Germline V CDR1 and CDR2: SEHNR, FQNEAQ (reference sequence). The CDR3 is 13 residues long. V shed 5 bases and J shed 2 bases, with 9 bases lying between them. Here the CDR3 DNA reads TGTGCCAGCAGCCAGACGGTGAACTATGGCTACACCTTC. Protein product: CASSQTVNYGYTF.

The sample holds one count of this clonotype. V and J are TRBV29-1 and TRBJ2-3; D is possibly TRBD2 (5 bases). The V end lost 5 bases, the J end lost 3 bases, and 12 bases lay between the germline ends. The V gene's germline CDR1 is SQVTM and CDR2 ANQGSEA. The CDR3 has 13 residues. The CDR3 is CSVLWGATDTQYF. For the CDR3, the DNA is TGCAGCGTTCTGTGGGGAGCGACAGATACGCAGTATTTT.

In this sample, this clonotype turned up once. The J gene is TRBJ1-6, the V gene TRBV9; D gene uncertain. V was cut by 4 bases and J by 7 bases, with 15 bases left in between. The CDR3 sequence is 15 residues long. Germline CDR1 and CDR2: SGDLS and YYNGEE. Here the CDR3 reads CASSNLGVKNSPLHF. The CDR3 nucleotides are TGTGCCAGCAGCAACCTCGGGGTAAAGAATTCACCCCTCCACTTT.

The chain carries TRBV3-1 and TRBJ2-1; D remains ambiguous. The CDR3 runs to 15 residues. Between the trimmed V and J ends, which lost 2 bases and 3 bases, there was a span of 11 bases. Germline loops: CDR1 LGHDT, CDR2 YNNKEL (reference sequence). In DNA, the CDR3 is TGTGCCAGCAGCCAATCGGAAAAGGGCTACAATGAGCAGTTCTTC. Amino acids: CASSQSEKGYNEQFF.

The chain carries TRBV19 and TRBJ2-1, with D perhaps assigned TRBD1 or TRBD2 (5 bases each). CDR1 is LNHDA, CDR2 SQIVND, per germline (reference sequence). Trimming took 7 bases from V and 2 from J, leaving 18 bases between them. This CDR3 is 16 amino acids long. CDR3 protein: CASTHPGTVAYNEQFF. The CDR3 DNA follows: TGTGCCAGTACCCACCCGGGGACGGTCGCCTACAATGAGCAGTTCTTC.

The rearrangement uses TRBV20-1 and TRBJ2-5, with 13 bases matching TRBD2. Germline V CDR1 and CDR2: DFQATT, SNEGSKA (reference sequence). With 5 bases clipped from V and 4 bases from J, the junction kept 7 bases outside the gene matches. The CDR3 runs to 15 residues. DNA for the CDR3: TGCAGTGCTTCCGGACTAGCGGGGGTGGGAGAGACCCAGTACTTC. It yields the protein CSASGLAGVGETQYF.

The rearrangement links TRBV7-2 to TRBJ1-1; D is uncertain. Trimming took off 3 bases at V and 2 bases at J, with 7 bases between the two ends. The germline V gene encodes CDR1 SGHTA and CDR2 FQGNSA. The CDR3 runs to 13 residues. CDR3: CASSFEQNTEAFF. CDR3 nucleotide sequence: TGTGCCAGCAGCTTCGAACAAAACACTGAAGCTTTCTTT.

The V gene is TRBV9, the J gene TRBJ2-7, with D perhaps TRBD1 (5 bases). The CDR3 has 15 amino acids. The V gene's germline CDR1 is SGDLS and CDR2 YYNGEE. V dropped 0 bases and J dropped 4 bases, with 14 bases sitting between them. CDR3 nucleotides: TGTGCCAGCAGCGTAGGACAGAATCCCTTATACGAGCAGTACTTC. The encoded protein is CASSVGQNPLYEQYF.

J is TRBJ2-2 and V is TRBV7-2, with D perhaps TRBD1 or TRBD2 (6 bases each). The CDR3 is 15 residues long. Germline V gives CDR1 SGHTA, CDR2 FQGNSA. The V and J ends lost 4 bases and 7 bases respectively, with 16 bases between them. The CDR3 sequence is CASSYRWGAYGELFF. Here the CDR3 DNA reads TGTGCCAGCAGCTACCGTTGGGGGGCCTACGGGGAGCTGTTTTTT.

This chain connects TRBV5-1 to TRBJ2-7; no clear D. Trimming pared 0 bases from V and 0 bases from J, leaving 10 bases between. The length of the CDR3 is 15 residues. Germline CDR1 SGHRS, CDR2 YFSETQ. The CDR3, as DNA: TGCGCCAGCAGCTTGGTACACGGACGCTCCTACGAGCAGTACTTC. This gives the protein CASSLVHGRSYEQYF.

This chain uses TRBV9 with TRBJ2-7, with 9 bases matching TRBD1. The CDR3 runs to 15 residues. With V trimmed by 3 bases and J by 2 bases, 6 bases remained unmatched. Germline-derived CDR1 and CDR2 are SGDLS and YYNGEE. Written as DNA, the CDR3 is TGTGCCAGCAGCGAGGGGACAGGGAAAGCCTACGAGCAGTACTTC. Translating gives CASSEGTGKAYEQYF.

This clonotype was recorded once. The chain carries TRBV29-1 and TRBJ2-2, with D hard to call. Germline lookup yields CDR1 SQVTM and CDR2 ANQGSEA. V was cut by 6 bases and J by 0 bases, with 5 bases left in between. This CDR3 has 12 amino acids. CDR3 amino acids: CSVKSNTGELFF. CDR3 sequence (DNA): TGCAGCGTGAAATCGAACACCGGGGAGCTGTTTTTT.

The chain is built from TRBV28 and TRBJ2-2; D gene uncertain. This CDR3 has 15 amino acids. Per the germline V gene, CDR1 is MDHEN and CDR2 is SYDVKM. Deletions cut 5 bases from V and 0 bases from J, with 10 bases between. The CDR3 DNA sequence: TGTGCCAGCAGTCCACACCGCGCGAACACCGGGGAGCTGTTTTTT. Translated, it gives CASSPHRANTGELFF. The full variable domain, with the rest looked up from reference TRBV28 and TRBJ2-2, is DVKVTQSSRYLVKRTGEKVFLECVQDMDHENMFWYRQDPGLGLRLIYFSYDVKMKEKGDIPEGYSVSREKKERFSLILESASTNQTSMYLCASSPHRANTGELFFGEGSRLTVL.

The chain couples TRBV24-1 to TRBJ2-6, with 7 bases fitting TRBD1. The germline V gene encodes CDR1 KGHDR and CDR2 SFDVKD. Trimming removed 4 bases from V and 0 bases from J; junction bases left unmatched: 8. The CDR3 extends over 18 amino acids. The CDR3 nucleotides are TGTGCCACCAGTGACACAGGGGTGGAGAGCTCTGGGGCCAACGTCCTGACTTTC. As protein: CATSDTGVESSGANVLTF.

The chain employs TRBV29-1 and TRBJ1-2; D unclear. V lost 4 bases to trimming and J lost 6 bases, with 9 bases between them. The CDR3 has 11 residues. The germline V gene encodes CDR1 SQVTM and CDR2 ANQGSEA. The CDR3 loop reads CSVVGPNGYTF. CDR3 DNA sequence: TGCAGCGTTGTAGGCCCCAATGGCTACACCTTC.

This clonotype has just one count. The chain recombines TRBV29-1 with TRBJ2-7, with D perhaps TRBD1 (6 bases). The CDR3 extends over 14 amino acids. With 2 bases removed from V and 5 bases from J, the gap between germline ends came to 16 bases. Germline CDR1 SQVTM, CDR2 ANQGSEA. The CDR3 DNA follows: TGCAGCGTTGAATATAGGGGGATCGTCCACGAGCAGTACTTC. The encoded protein is CSVEYRGIVHEQYF.

The genes are TRBV7-9 and TRBJ2-7, with 10 bases fitting TRBD2. CDR3 length: 16 amino acids. The V and J ends lost 4 bases and 2 bases, in that order; junction bases with no gene match: 8. The germline gives CDR1 SEHNR, CDR2 FQNEAQ (reference sequence). CDR3 nucleotides: TGTGCCAGCAGCTATAATAGCGGGAGGAGGACCTACGAGCAGTACTTC. As protein: CASSYNSGRRTYEQYF. The whole variable domain, remainder taken from reference TRBV7-9 and TRBJ2-7, is DTGVSQNPRHKITKRGQNVTFRCDPISEHNRLYWYRQTLGQGPEFLTYFQNEAQLEKSRLLSDRFSAERPKGSFSTLEIQRTEQGDSAMYLCASSYNSGRRTYEQYFGPGTRLTVT.

The chain recombines TRBV24-1 with TRBJ1-2, with D possibly matching TRBD1 (6 bases). In germline, CDR1 is KGHDR, CDR2 SFDVKD. Trimming cost V 7 bases and J 5 bases, with 13 bases left between them. The CDR3 extends over 13 amino acids. Here the CDR3 DNA reads TGTGCCACCAGGCGGTCAGGGGAGTATGGCTACACCTTC. Its protein is CATRRSGEYGYTF.

The chain recombines TRBV6-5 with TRBJ2-1; 10 bases are shared with TRBD1. After removal of 4 bases from V and 1 base from J, the junction contained 1 base not matched to a gene. The CDR3 has 15 amino acids. Germline values: CDR1 MNHEY, CDR2 SVGAGI. As DNA, the CDR3 is TGTGCCAGCAGTTGGGACAGGGGTTCCTACAATGAGCAGTTCTTC. It codes for CASSWDRGSYNEQFF.

The J gene is TRBJ2-2, the V gene TRBV18; 8 bases map to TRBD1. The germline V gene has CDR1 KGHSH and CDR2 LQKENI. V gave up 2 bases and J gave up 4 bases; unmatched junction bases: 0. There are 14 residues in the CDR3. Written as DNA, the CDR3 is TGTGCCAGCTCACCAGACAGGGGCACCGGGGAGCTGTTTTTT. It specifies CASSPDRGTGELFF.